This TCR beta chain was observed in a study of blood T cell repertoires in COVID-19. Across the whole study: In each case, the material was cDNA or gDNA derived from T cells, B-cell-depleted T cells, or PBMCs.

This clone was recorded once. As originally analysed: Reference gene primer amplification gave nucleated cell count estimates. Libraries were prepared by immunoSEQ multiplex PCR; TCRdb keeps only in-frame clonotypes and omits some of them. V, J and clone size were drawn from that table, and D and trimming were deduced from the DNA. The data hold 97,000 or so clones, with approximately 85% observed a single time. The CDR3 contains 17 residues. V gave up 3 bases and J gave up 4 bases, with 19 bases separating them. Germline V gene sequence: CDR1 SGDLS, CDR2 YYNGEE. The sequence derives from a middle-aged man with active or convalescent COVID-19. This rearrangement joins TRBV9 to TRBJ2-2; no clear D. The sequencing input was peripheral blood. This CDR3 is CASSALNAGDFTGELFF. The CDR3 DNA reads as TGTGCCAGCAGCGCCCTAAACGCAGGCGATTTCACCGGGGAGCTGTTTTTT.